The clone carrying this T cell receptor beta chain was detected a few times. Its antigen is currently unknown. The entry originates in a study of identical twins. Healthy Caucasians alone served as donors. Each CDR3 protein gets one entry after TCRdb re-called the 5' RACE reads with MiXCR. The table lists some 500,000 distinct CDR3 sequences, roughly 9.5% of them singletons. Findings of the study overall: Excess sharing by twins proved weaker in beta out-of-frame sequences.

CDR1 and CDR2 (germline): MNHEY, SVGEGT. The CDR3 contains 17 residues. Trimming removed 6 bases from V and 1 base from J; junction bases left unmatched: 11. These sequences were also reported in another study, on yellow fever vaccine responses in identical twins.

The sample comprised PBMCs. This receptor was obtained from a woman aged 18 to 35 in good health. The chain recombines TRBV6-2 or TRBV6-3 with TRBJ2-1; 8 nucleotides line up with TRBD1. DNA of the CDR3: TGTGCCAGCAGCCCTCACCCCGGACAGGGATCCTACAATGAGCAGTTCTTC. Translating gives CASSPHPGQGSYNEQFF.